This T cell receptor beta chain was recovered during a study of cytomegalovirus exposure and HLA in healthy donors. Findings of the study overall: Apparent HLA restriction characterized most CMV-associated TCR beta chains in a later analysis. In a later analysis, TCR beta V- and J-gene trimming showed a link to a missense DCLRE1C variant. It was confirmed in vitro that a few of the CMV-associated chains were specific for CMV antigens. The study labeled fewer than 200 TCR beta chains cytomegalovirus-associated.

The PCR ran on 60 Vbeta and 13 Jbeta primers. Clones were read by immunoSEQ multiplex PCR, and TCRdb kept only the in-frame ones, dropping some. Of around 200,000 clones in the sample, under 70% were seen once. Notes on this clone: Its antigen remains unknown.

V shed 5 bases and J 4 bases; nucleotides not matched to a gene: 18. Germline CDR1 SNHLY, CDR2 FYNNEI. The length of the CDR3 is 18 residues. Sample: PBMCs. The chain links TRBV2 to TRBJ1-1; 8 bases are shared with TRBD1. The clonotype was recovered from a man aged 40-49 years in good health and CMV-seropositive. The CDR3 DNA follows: TGTGCCAGCAGTTATTTCCCGGGACAGGTGTCAGCGATCACTGAAGCTTTCTTT. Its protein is CASSYFPGQVSAITEAFF.